This T cell receptor beta chain derives from a study of cytomegalovirus exposure and HLA in healthy donors. Both 60 Vbeta primers and 13 Jbeta primers went into the PCR. Profiled with immunoSEQ multiplex PCR; TCRdb holds only in-frame clones, not every one. Among some 120,000 clones listed, 80% were seen once. Trimming cost V 5 bases and J 3 bases; bases outside gene matches: 8. The V gene's germline CDR1 is SGHTS and CDR2 YDEGEE. This CDR3 has 15 residues. The chain recombines TRBV5-8 with TRBJ1-5; the match to TRBD1 covers 7 bases. The sequencing input was PBMCs. The TCR sequence derives from a male donor in good health and CMV-seronegative. CDR3 nucleotides: TGTGCCAGCAGAACCTATGGGACAGCCAATCAGCCCCAGCATTTT. Translating it yields CASRTYGTANQPQHF.